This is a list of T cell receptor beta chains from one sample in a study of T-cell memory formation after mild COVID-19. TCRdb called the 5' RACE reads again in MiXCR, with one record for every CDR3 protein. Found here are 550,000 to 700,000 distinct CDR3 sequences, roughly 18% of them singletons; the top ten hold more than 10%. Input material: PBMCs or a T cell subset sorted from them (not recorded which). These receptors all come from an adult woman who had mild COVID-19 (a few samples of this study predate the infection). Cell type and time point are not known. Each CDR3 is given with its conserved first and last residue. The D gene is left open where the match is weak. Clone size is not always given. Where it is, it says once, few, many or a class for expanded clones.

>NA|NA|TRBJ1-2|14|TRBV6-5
TGTGCCAGCAGCCTGACCGGGACGGAATATGGCTACACCTTC
CASSLTGTEYGYTF
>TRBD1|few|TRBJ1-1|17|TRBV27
TGTGCCAGCAGTCTCTCACGACAGGGGACGATGAACACTGAAGCTTTCTTT
CASSLSRQGTMNTEAFF
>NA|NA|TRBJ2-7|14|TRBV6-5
TGTGCCAGCAGTCCACAGGGATGGTCCTACGAGCAGTACTTC
CASSPQGWSYEQYF
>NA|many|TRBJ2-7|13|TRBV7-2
TGTGCCAGCAGCCCTCAGGGGACCTACGAGCAGTACTTC
CASSPQGTYEQYF
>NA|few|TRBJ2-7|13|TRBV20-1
TGCAGTGCTAGGGGGACCGACTCCTACGAGCAGTACTTC
CSARGTDSYEQYF
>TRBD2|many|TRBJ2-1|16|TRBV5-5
TGTGCCAGCAGCGTCCTCGGGGGGGACTCCTACAATGAGCAGTTCTTC
CASSVLGGDSYNEQFF
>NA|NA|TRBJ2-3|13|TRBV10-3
TGTGCCATCAGTGAGTCGATGGGAGATACGCAGTATTTT
CAISESMGDTQYF
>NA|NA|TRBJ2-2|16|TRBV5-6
TGTGCCAGCAGCTTGCTATCGGGATTGAACACCGGGGAGCTGTTTTTT
CASSLLSGLNTGELFF
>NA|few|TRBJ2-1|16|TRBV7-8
TGTGCCAGCAGCCTGTCCCATGCCGACTGGGACAATGAGCAGTTCTTC
CASSLSHADWDNEQFF
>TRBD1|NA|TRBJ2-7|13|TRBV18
TGTGCCAGCTCTCTCGGACAGGCGGACGAGCAGTACTTC
CASSLGQADEQYF
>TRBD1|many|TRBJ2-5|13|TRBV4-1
TGTGCCAGCAGCCAGGGACAGCAAGAGACCCAGTACTTC
CASSQGQQETQYF
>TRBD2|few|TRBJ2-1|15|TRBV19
TGTGCCAGTAGCTCGACTAGCGGGAGAAAGGATGAGCAGTTCTTC
CASSSTSGRKDEQFF
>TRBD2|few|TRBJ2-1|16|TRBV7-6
TGTGCCAGCAGCAGGTTAGCGGGGCACTCCTACAATGAGCAGTTCTTC
CASSRLAGHSYNEQFF
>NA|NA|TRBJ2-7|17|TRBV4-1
TGCGCCAGCAGCCGGGAGGGGATCCGGGACAACCCCTACGAGCAGTACTTC
CASSREGIRDNPYEQYF
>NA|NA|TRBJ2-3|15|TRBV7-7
TGTGCTAGCAGCTTAGGACATTCTAGCACAGATACGCAGTATTTT
CASSLGHSSTDTQYF
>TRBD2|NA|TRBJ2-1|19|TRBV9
TGTGCCAGCAGCGTCGGGACTAGCGGGAGTTTGAGGTCCTACAATGAGCAGTTCTTC
CASSVGTSGSLRSYNEQFF
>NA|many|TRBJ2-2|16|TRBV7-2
TGTGCCAGCAGCTTAAGGCGGGGCGCGAACACCGGGGAGCTGTTTTTT
CASSLRRGANTGELFF
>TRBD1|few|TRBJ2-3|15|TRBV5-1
TGCGCCAGCAGCTTGACCACCTTACAGGGGGCGGAGCAGTATTTT
CASSLTTLQGAEQYF
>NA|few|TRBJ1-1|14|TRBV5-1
TGCGCCAGCAGTACCCTGGACGGAGGGACTGAAGCTTTCTTT
CASSTLDGGTEAFF
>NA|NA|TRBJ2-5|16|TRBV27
TGTGCCAGCAGTTTATCCCCCCTAGCGACCGTAGAGACCCAGTACTTC
CASSLSPLATVETQYF
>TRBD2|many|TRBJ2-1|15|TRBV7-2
TGTGCCAGCAGCCAACTAGCGGGACCCTACAATGAGCAGTTCTTC
CASSQLAGPYNEQFF
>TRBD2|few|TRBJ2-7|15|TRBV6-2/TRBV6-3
TGTGCCAGCAGTTACGAAGGACTAGCGGACTACGAGCAGTACTTC
CASSYEGLADYEQYF
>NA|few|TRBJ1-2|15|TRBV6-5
TGTGCCAGCAGCCCCGATGGGTGGAACTTCTATGGCTACACCTTC
CASSPDGWNFYGYTF
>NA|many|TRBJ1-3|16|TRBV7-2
TGTGCCAGCAGCTTAGCGGGGCTTCACTCTGGAAACACCATATATTTT
CASSLAGLHSGNTIYF
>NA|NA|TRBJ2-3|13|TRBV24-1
TGTGCCACCAGTGTGGGGACCACAGATACGCAGTATTTT
CATSVGTTDTQYF
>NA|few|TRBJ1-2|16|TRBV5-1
TGCGCCAGCAGCTCCATGACTGGGGGATCTAACTATGGCTACACCTTC
CASSSMTGGSNYGYTF
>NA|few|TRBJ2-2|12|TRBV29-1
TGCAGCGCCGGACAGTGGGCCGGGGAGCTGTTTTTT
CSAGQWAGELFF
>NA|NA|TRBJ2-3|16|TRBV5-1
TGCGCCAGCAGCCCGGAGGGAGCTGGCTTCCCAGATACGCAGTATTTT
CASSPEGAGFPDTQYF
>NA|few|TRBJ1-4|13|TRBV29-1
TGCAGCGCGATAGTTGCAACTAATGAAAAACTGTTTTTT
CSAIVATNEKLFF
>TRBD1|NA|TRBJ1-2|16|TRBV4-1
TGCGCCAGCAGCCAAGATCTAGGGACAGGGAGAGGCGGCTACACCTTC
CASSQDLGTGRGGYTF
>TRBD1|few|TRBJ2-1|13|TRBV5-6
TGTGCCAGCAGCTGGGGACAGGGTAGTGAGCAGTTCTTC
CASSWGQGSEQFF
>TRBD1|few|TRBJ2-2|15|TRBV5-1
TGCGCCAGCAGCCAAGACAGGGGAGGTACCGGGGAGCTGTTTTTT
CASSQDRGGTGELFF
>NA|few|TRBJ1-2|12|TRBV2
TGTGCCAGCAATAGGGCTAACTATGGCTACACCTTC
CASNRANYGYTF
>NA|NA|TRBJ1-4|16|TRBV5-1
TGCGCCAGCAGCTTGGATTGGATGGCTCTTAATGAAAAACTGTTTTTT
CASSLDWMALNEKLFF
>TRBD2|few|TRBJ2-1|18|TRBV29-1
TGCAGCGTTGAGGGGTCTAGCGGGGGGGCCTCATCCTACAATGAGCAGTTCTTC
CSVEGSSGGASSYNEQFF
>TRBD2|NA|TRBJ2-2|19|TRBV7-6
TGTGCCAGCAGCTTAAGACCAGGAGCGGGAGGGGGTAGCACCGGGGAGCTGTTTTTT
CASSLRPGAGGGSTGELFF
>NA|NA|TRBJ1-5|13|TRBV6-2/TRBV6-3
TGTGCCAGCCGGGAGACAGTCTTAGGGCCCCAGCATTTT
CASRETVLGPQHF
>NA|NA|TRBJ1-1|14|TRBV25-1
TGTGCCACCAGACATCCGCAGCAGAACACTGAAGCTTTCTTT
CATRHPQQNTEAFF
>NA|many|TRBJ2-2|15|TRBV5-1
TGCGCCAGCAGCTTGGGAGGGCTGAACACCGGGGAGCTGTTTTTT
CASSLGGLNTGELFF
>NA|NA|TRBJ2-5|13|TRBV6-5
TGTGCCAGCAGTTACTCGAGAGTTGAGACCCAGTACTTC
CASSYSRVETQYF
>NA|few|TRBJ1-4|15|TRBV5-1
TGCGCCAGCAGCGAGAACGGGGGAGTAGGTGAAAAACTGTTTTTT
CASSENGGVGEKLFF
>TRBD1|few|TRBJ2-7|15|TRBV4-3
TGCGCCAGCAGCCTCAGACAGGGAGTCGCCTACGAGCAGTACTTC
CASSLRQGVAYEQYF
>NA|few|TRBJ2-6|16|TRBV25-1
TGTGCCAGCAGTGAAAGGGGCACCTCTGGGGCCAACGTCCTGACTTTC
CASSERGTSGANVLTF
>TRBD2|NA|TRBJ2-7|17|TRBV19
TGTGCCAGTAGTACCCGCGGACTAGCCCGAACACTTGCCGAGCAGTACTTC
CASSTRGLARTLAEQYF
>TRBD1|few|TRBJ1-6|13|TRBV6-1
TGTGCCAGCAGCGGACGACAGGGCTCACCCCTCCACTTT
CASSGRQGSPLHF
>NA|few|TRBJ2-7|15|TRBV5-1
TGCGCCAGCAGCTTGGGTACGACAGGAACCTACGAGCAGTACTTC
CASSLGTTGTYEQYF
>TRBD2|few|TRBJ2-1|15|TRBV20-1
TGCAGTGCTTACCTTAGCGGGAGGGTCTACAATGAGCAGTTCTTC
CSAYLSGRVYNEQFF
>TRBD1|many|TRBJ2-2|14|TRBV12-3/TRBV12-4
TGTGCCAGCAGTTTTCAGGGGGACACCGGGGAGCTGTTTTTT
CASSFQGDTGELFF
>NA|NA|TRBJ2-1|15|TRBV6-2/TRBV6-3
TGTGCCAGCAGTTACCTCGGGCCCCCTTACAATGAGCAGTTCTTC
CASSYLGPPYNEQFF
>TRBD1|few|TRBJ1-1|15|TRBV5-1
TGCGCCAGCAGCATCAGGACAGGGATGAACACTGAAGCTTTCTTT
CASSIRTGMNTEAFF
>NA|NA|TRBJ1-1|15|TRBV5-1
TGCGCCAGCAGCTTCGATGCGGGGACGAACACTGAAGCTTTCTTT
CASSFDAGTNTEAFF
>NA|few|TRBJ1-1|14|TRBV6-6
TGTGCCAGCAGTTCCACTGGAGGTAGCACTGAAGCTTTCTTT
CASSSTGGSTEAFF
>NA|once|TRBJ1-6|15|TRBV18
TGTGCCAGCTCACTGGAAGGGTCGGAAGGATCACCCCTCCACTTT
CASSLEGSEGSPLHF
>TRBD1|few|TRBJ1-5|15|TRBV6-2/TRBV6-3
TGTGCCAGCAACAGGGGACAGGGCTCGAATCAGCCCCAGCATTTT
CASNRGQGSNQPQHF
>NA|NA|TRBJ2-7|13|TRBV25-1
TGTGCCAGCAGTGAATTTAACTCCTACGAGCAGTACTTC
CASSEFNSYEQYF
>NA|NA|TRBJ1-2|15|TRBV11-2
TGTGCCAGCAGCTCTCGGGGGGGAACCTTCTATGGCTACACCTTC
CASSSRGGTFYGYTF
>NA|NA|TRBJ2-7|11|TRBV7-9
TGTGCCAGCAGCCGCTGGGCCGGGCAGTACTTC
CASSRWAGQYF
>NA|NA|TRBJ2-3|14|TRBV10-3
TGTGCCACACTTTGGGGCATGGGCACAGATACGCAGTATTTT
CATLWGMGTDTQYF
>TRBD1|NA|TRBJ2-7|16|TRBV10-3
TGTGCCATCAGCACCCCGACAGGGATGAAAACCTACGAGCAGTACTTC
CAISTPTGMKTYEQYF